This TCR beta chain was recorded in a study of CD8 T cells in ankylosing spondylitis. Whole-study results and caveats: Reactive arthritis synovial fluid and blood were previously reported to contain some motif variants. Typical of ankylosing spondylitis blood, it appeared, was a TCR beta motif of several highly homologous variants. The clones that were linked to disease were reported to be significantly enriched in matched synovial fluid samples from ankylosing spondylitis patients.

As regards this clonotype: The antigen remains unidentified.

Quantitative 5'-RACE with molecular barcodes produced the TCR beta libraries. Each CDR3 protein gets one entry after TCRdb re-called the 5' RACE reads with MiXCR. The sample gives about 840,000 distinct CDR3 sequences, approximately 12% of which show up once; roughly 0.51% is in the top ten. This CDR3 contains 14 residues. V lost 4 bases and J 9 bases, leaving 16 bases between the germline ends. Germline loops: CDR1 LGHDT, CDR2 YNNKEL (reference sequence). The rearrangement uses TRBV3-1 and TRBJ2-4, with D unclear. Sequences were obtained from blood, either unsorted or a sorted T cell fraction (not recorded which). This TCR came from a male donor with ankylosing spondylitis. Written as DNA, the CDR3 is TGTGCCAGCAGCCCGACGGACCGATCGACCATTCAGTACTTC. Its protein is CASSPTDRSTIQYF.